The present T cell receptor beta chain was sequenced within a study of blood T cell repertoires in COVID-19. Study at large: Whether acute or convalescent, the COVID-19 samples came from the United States, Italy and Spain. T cells, B-cell-depleted T cells, or PBMCs provided the cDNA or gDNA that served as material.

With 0 bases removed from V and 5 bases from J, the gap between germline ends came to 14 bases. The CDR3 sequence is 15 residues long. Looked up from germline, CDR1 is SGDLS and CDR2 is YYNGEE. Sequencing used immunoSEQ multiplex PCR; TCRdb keeps in-frame clones, though not all of them. Seen here are roughly 99,000 clones, 84% observed once, and the top ten hold around 4.2%. This TCR was recovered from a human donor in a cohort sampled during active COVID-19. Source material: peripheral blood. The genes are TRBV9 and TRBJ1-2, with D possibly matching TRBD1 (5 bases). The chain's CDR3 is CASSVDSGTSYGYTF. The CDR3 coding sequence is TGTGCCAGCAGCGTAGACTCCGGGACTTCATATGGCTACACCTTC.